This TCR beta chain was identified during a study of T cells after yellow fever vaccination. Trimming shortened V by 6 bases and J by 3 bases, and 14 bases separated the two germline ends. CDR1 and CDR2 from the germline V gene are DFQATT and SNEGSKA (reference sequence). The CDR3 loop spans 13 amino acids. TCRdb reprocessed the 5' RACE reads via MiXCR and lists one record per CDR3 protein. The sample has 120,000 or so distinct CDR3 sequences; around 15% are singletons. The origin of this receptor is a man aged 18 to 29 who received the YFV17D yellow fever vaccine. The chain joins TRBV20-1 to TRBJ1-1, with a possible D match to TRBD1 (5 bases). Specimen: CD8+ T cells sorted from PBMCs, collected 5 days after the yellow fever booster vaccination. In DNA form, the CDR3 reads TGCAGTGCAGGAAACAGGAGTTACACTGAAGCTTTCTTT. Residues: CSAGNRSYTEAFF.